This TCR beta chain appears in the sequencing data of a study of T cells in Graves' hyperthyroidism and ophthalmopathy. Germline CDR1 is LNHDA and CDR2 is SQIVND (reference sequence). V lost 2 bases and J lost 6, with 22 bases in between. CDR3 length: 17 residues. Regions amplified from RNA transcripts were the TCR beta CDR3 regions. First-round RT-PCR of the TCR CDR3 relied on the HTBI primer set. TCRdb re-called the multiplex PCR reads with MiXCR, one entry per CDR3 protein. The sample includes around 700,000 distinct CDR3 sequences, 30% to 40% of them seen just once. This clonotype was recorded a few times. The antigen remains undetermined. The study's findings and limits: Most thyroid clonotypes that were expanded above 0.001 also turned up in blood.

Patients counted as stable if ophthalmopathy did not develop within 18 months. Disease duration under 2 months; hyperthyroidism patients were aged 18 to 65. The rearrangement uses TRBV19 and TRBJ1-1, with D maybe TRBD1 (6 bases). The sequence was collected from a woman aged 40-49 years with Graves' hyperthyroidism. Sequenced sample: blood. The DNA for the CDR3 is TGTGCCAGTAGTATATTCTTGGTAGGCCAGGGGAATCCTGAAGCTTTCTTT. Translated: CASSIFLVGQGNPEAFF.